This T cell receptor (beta chain) comes out of a study of blood T cell repertoires in COVID-19. Study overall: Sites in the United States, Italy and Spain provided acute and convalescent COVID-19 samples. Nucleic acid was either cDNA or gDNA, and it came from T cells, B-cell-depleted T cells, or PBMCs.

Some clones are missing from TCRdb's copy, which holds only in-frame ones; the method was immunoSEQ multiplex PCR. Among under 300,000 clones listed, roughly 88% were seen once. Material: peripheral blood. This sequence was found in a young woman with acute or convalescent COVID-19.

CDR3 loop: CASSTPRLASSTDTQYF. Written as DNA, the CDR3 is TGTGCCAGTAGTACCCCAAGACTAGCGTCTAGCACAGATACGCAGTATTTT. The chain couples TRBV19 to TRBJ2-3; 8 bases fit TRBD2. CDR1 is LNHDA and CDR2 is SQIVND in the germline V gene (reference sequence). CDR3 length: 17 residues. The J segment lost 0 bases and the V segment lost 4 bases, leaving 9 bases of the junction unmatched.